A single T cell receptor (beta chain) is shown here with its context. Its target is not known. This sample is part of a study of STAT3 mutations in large granular lymphocyte leukemia. V shed 5 bases, J shed 7 bases, and the junction held 9 bases outside the gene matches. There are 14 residues in the CDR3. Per the germline V gene, CDR1 is SGHNT and CDR2 is YYREEE (reference sequence). Method: immunoSEQ multiplex PCR; TCRdb's copy keeps in-frame clones and lacks some. The sample consists of 1,500 to 2,000 clones, under 60% of them appearing once. Notes on the study in general: At least one immunodominant TCR beta clonotype appeared in every T-cell large granular lymphocyte leukemia patient. Sampling intervals varied between patients and samples. Persisting codominant clonotypes may have hidden a small pathogenic clone.

The V call is TRBV5-4, the J call TRBJ2-7, with 10 positions matching TRBD2. The clonotype originates from a man aged 60 to 69 with T-cell large granular lymphocyte leukemia. Some clones in this sample may be carry-over from other donors' samples. Source material: peripheral blood mononuclear cells. CDR3 in amino acids: CASRRAGGPFEQYF. The CDR3 nucleotides are TGTGCCAGCAGGAGAGCGGGAGGGCCCTTTGAGCAGTACTTC.